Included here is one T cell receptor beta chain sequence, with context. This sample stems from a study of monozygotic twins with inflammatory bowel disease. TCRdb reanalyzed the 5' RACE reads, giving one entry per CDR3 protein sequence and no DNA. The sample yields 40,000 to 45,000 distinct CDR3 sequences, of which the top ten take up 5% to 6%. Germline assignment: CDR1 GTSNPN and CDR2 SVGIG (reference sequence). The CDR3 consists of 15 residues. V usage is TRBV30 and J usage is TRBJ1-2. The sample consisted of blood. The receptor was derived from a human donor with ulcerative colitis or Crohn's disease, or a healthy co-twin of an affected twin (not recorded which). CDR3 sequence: CAWSIRDLQRGGYTF.